Each of the 25 T cell receptor beta chains below was sequenced from the same sample in a study of T cells in Graves' hyperthyroidism and ophthalmopathy. Amplification targeted TCR beta CDR3 regions from RNA transcripts. RT-PCR in the first round (using the HTBI primer set) targeted the TCR CDR3. MiXCR was run by TCRdb on the multiplex PCR reads, yielding one entry per CDR3 protein. The table lists about 480,000 distinct CDR3 sequences, around 14% of them singletons. The sequenced sample was blood. These TCRs come from a woman aged 18-29 years with Graves' hyperthyroidism.

This clonotype appeared many times. J is TRBJ2-5 and V is TRBV2, with D tentatively TRBD1 or TRBD2 (5 bases each). This CDR3 spans 14 amino acids. The germline gives CDR1 SNHLY, CDR2 FYNNEI. Trimming took off 5 bases at V and 4 bases at J, with 14 bases between the two ends. CDR3 coding DNA: TGTGCCAGCAGTAAGACTATTGGGGGAGAGACCCAGTACTTC. It is translated as CASSKTIGGETQYF.

This clonotype was detected many times. The chain employs TRBV9 and TRBJ2-2; TRBD2 aligns across 8 bases. The germline V gene has CDR1 SGDLS and CDR2 YYNGEE. There are 15 residues in the CDR3. V shed 3 bases, J shed 4 bases, and the junction held 5 bases outside the gene matches. CDR3 in DNA: TGTGCCAGCAGCGAGACTAGCGATCGCACCGGGGAGCTGTTTTTT. It is translated as CASSETSDRTGELFF.

This clonotype showed up many times. The chain has TRBV6-1 and TRBJ2-1, with D perhaps given as TRBD1 or TRBD2 (5 bases each). Germline V lookup: CDR1 MNHNS, CDR2 SASEGT. The CDR3 length is 16 residues. V lost 1 base, J lost 7 bases, and 17 bases lay in between. The CDR3 DNA is TGTGCCAGCAGTGAAGGAGGGTTGGGGAAGGGGAATGAGCAGTTCTTC. The encoded protein is CASSEGGLGKGNEQFF.

This clonotype came up many times. The chain has TRBV2 and TRBJ1-2; D is ambiguous. The CDR3 spans 13 residues. V was trimmed by 7 bases and J by 3 bases, leaving 12 bases between them. Per the germline V gene, CDR1 is SNHLY and CDR2 is FYNNEI. For the CDR3, the DNA is TGTGCCAGCAAGCCTGCATGGGACTATGGCTACACCTTC. Translation gives CASKPAWDYGYTF.

This clonotype was found a few times. The chain joins TRBV11-3 to TRBJ2-1; TRBD2 might be the D (6 bases). CDR1 and CDR2 (germline): SGHNT, YENEEA. This CDR3 comprises 12 residues. V lost 10 bases, J lost 9 bases, and 16 bases lay in between. CDR3 loop: CAISGELGEQFF. CDR3 DNA sequence: TGTGCCATCTCGGGGGAGTTGGGTGAGCAGTTCTTC.

This chain connects TRBV10-3 to TRBJ1-3, with 10 bases identical to TRBD1. V shed 9 bases, J shed 1 base, and the junction held 9 bases outside the gene matches. CDR1 and CDR2 from the germline V gene are ENHRY and SYGVKD. This CDR3 is 16 amino acids long. The CDR3 DNA follows: TGTGCCATTGGCGGGCCGGGACAGGGGTCTGGAAACACCATATATTTT. Its translation is CAIGGPGQGSGNTIYF.

This clonotype was counted at least ten times. The chain uses TRBV12-3 or TRBV12-4 and TRBJ1-1; D call uncertain. The CDR3 length is 13 residues. The V and J ends lost 6 bases and 3 bases respectively, with 11 bases between them. The CDR3 sequence: CASSPTVYTEAFF. In nucleotides, the CDR3 is TGTGCCAGCAGCCCGACTGTATACACTGAAGCTTTCTTT.

The chain recombines TRBV14 with TRBJ1-2, with TRBD1 matching 8 bases. Germline lookup yields CDR1 SGHDN and CDR2 FVKESK. V lost 4 bases and J lost 4; bases outside the gene matches: 11. This CDR3 is 16 amino acids long. The CDR3 region has the DNA TGTGCCAGCAGCCTCTACCCTGGGGACAGGTTCTATGGCTACACCTTC. It is translated as CASSLYPGDRFYGYTF.

This clonotype appeared a few times. This chain joins TRBV6-6 and TRBJ2-2; D is ambiguous. Trimming shortened V by 0 bases and J by 1 base, and 9 bases separated the two germline ends. This CDR3 comprises 16 residues. CDR1 is MNHNY and CDR2 is SVGAGI in the germline V gene (reference sequence). The CDR3 is CASSYSQIGNTGELFF. DNA for the CDR3: TGTGCCAGCAGTTACTCCCAAATAGGGAACACCGGGGAGCTGTTTTTT.

In this sample, this clonotype turned up a few times. The chain employs TRBV7-9 and TRBJ1-1; a possible D gene is TRBD1 (6 bases). CDR3 size: 14 residues. In germline, CDR1 is SEHNR, CDR2 FQNEAQ (reference sequence). V lost 1 base and J 6 bases, leaving 12 bases between the germline ends. CDR3 nucleotide sequence: TGTGCCAGCAGCTTAGAAACAGGGTTGTCTGAAGCTTTCTTT. This gives the protein CASSLETGLSEAFF.

There are many counts of this clonotype. The rearrangement uses TRBV27 and TRBJ1-5; TRBD1 matches at 7 bases. The CDR3 consists of 15 residues. Germline CDR1 MNHEY, CDR2 SMNVEV (reference sequence). Losses at the gene ends were 6 bases for V and 3 bases for J; bases not matched to a gene: 8. The CDR3 DNA reads as TGTGCCAGCAGATACTCGACAGGGATCAATCAGCCCCAGCATTTT. Translated: CASRYSTGINQPQHF.

The CDR3 nucleotides are TGCGCCAGCAGTCCTGGGACTAGCGGGAGGCCCGAGCAGTACTTC. It is translated as CASSPGTSGRPEQYF. The rearrangement uses TRBV10-1 and TRBJ2-7; TRBD2 agrees at 15 bases. Germline CDR1 and CDR2: WNHNN and SYGVQD (reference sequence). Trimming removed 5 bases from V and 6 bases from J; junction bases left unmatched: 5. The CDR3 spans 15 residues.

The chain recombines TRBV7-6 with TRBJ2-7; 9 positions match TRBD2. CDR1 and CDR2 (germline): SGHVS, FNYEAQ. CDR3 length: 16 amino acids. The junction had 10 bases not matched to a gene; V was cut back by 5 bases and J by 2 bases. The chain's CDR3 is CASSPRGGDTPYEQYF. As DNA, the CDR3 is TGTGCCAGCAGCCCACGCGGGGGGGATACCCCCTACGAGCAGTACTTC.

This sequence joins TRBV12-3 or TRBV12-4 and TRBJ2-5; TRBD1 might be the D (5 bases). V was pared by 7 bases and J by 6 bases, with 15 bases between. The length of the CDR3 is 13 residues. The DNA of the CDR3 is TGTGCCAGCACCCGCTCGCCAGGGAAGACCCAGTACTTC. This codes for CASTRSPGKTQYF.

This clonotype has a count of ten or more. The chain joins TRBV28 to TRBJ2-7, with 8 bases lining up with TRBD2. The CDR3 runs to 16 residues. With 3 bases clipped from V and 0 bases from J, the junction kept 7 bases outside the gene matches. Germline V gene sequence: CDR1 MDHEN, CDR2 SYDVKM. The CDR3 nucleotides read TGTGCCAGCAGTTTTTCCCTAGCGGGTCTCTCCTACGAGCAGTACGTC. Translating gives CASSFSLAGLSYEQYV.

The chain carries TRBV27 and TRBJ2-1; the D gene is possibly TRBD2 (5 bases). V was trimmed by 2 bases and J by 10 bases, leaving 27 bases between them. Germline V gene lookup returns CDR1 MNHEY and CDR2 SMNVEV (reference sequence). CDR3 length equals 18 residues. This CDR3 is CASSLRAYSDSPPVEQFF. As DNA, the CDR3 is TGTGCCAGCAGTTTACGGGCATATTCGGACTCACCCCCGGTAGAGCAGTTCTTC.

This clonotype was recorded a few times. The chain has TRBV6-2 or TRBV6-3 and TRBJ2-2; 9 bases fit TRBD1. Germline assignment: CDR1 MNHEY and CDR2 SVGEGT. The CDR3 is made up of 15 amino acids. V lost 5 bases to trimming and J lost 5 bases; unmatched junction nucleotides: 6. CDR3 DNA: TGTGCCAGCAGTCCCCCGGGACAGGGTACCGGGGAGCTGTTTTTT. Translating it yields CASSPPGQGTGELFF.

The chain links TRBV5-1 to TRBJ2-1, with TRBD2 as a possible D gene (5 bases). The CDR3 totals 15 residues. The V end was cut by 0 bases, the J end by 5 bases, with 12 bases between. Germline-derived CDR1 and CDR2 are SGHRS and YFSETQ. DNA of the CDR3: TGCGCCAGCAGCTTGGGGGTCGGGGAGAACAATGAGCAGTTCTTC. Translated, it gives CASSLGVGENNEQFF.

This chain's CDR3 is CAASGRVDEQFF. CDR3 DNA: TGTGCGGCTAGCGGGAGAGTTGATGAGCAGTTCTTC. The rearrangement links TRBV7-9 to TRBJ2-1; 10 bases agree with TRBD2. In germline, CDR1 is SEHNR, CDR2 FQNEAQ (reference sequence). CDR3 length equals 12 residues.

This clonotype has ten or more counts. J is TRBJ2-7 and V is TRBV3-1; no clear D gene. CDR3 length: 13 amino acids. Germline V CDR1 and CDR2: LGHDT, YNNKEL (reference sequence). The ends were cut back, 2 bases at V and 4 bases at J, with 9 bases in the middle. CDR3 nucleotides: TGTGCCAGCAGCCAAAGTCTAGGGTACGAGCAGTACGTC. As protein: CASSQSLGYEQYV.

This clonotype was seen a few times. The V gene is TRBV6-2 or TRBV6-3, the J gene TRBJ1-1; D is unresolved. CDR3 length equals 13 residues. Germline CDR1 is MNHEY and CDR2 is SVGEGT. Trimming took 7 bases from V and 1 from J, leaving 10 bases between them. The chain's CDR3 is CASTQKENTEAFF. DNA of the CDR3: TGTGCCAGCACCCAAAAGGAGAACACTGAAGCTTTCTTT.

The rearrangement uses TRBV6-5 and TRBJ2-5; D is uncertain. The CDR3 is made up of 14 amino acids. Germline loops: CDR1 MNHEY, CDR2 SVGAGI. The germline V and J ends were trimmed by 2 bases and 5 bases, with 12 bases remaining between them. CDR3 region: CASSYSGIPETQYF. Here the CDR3 DNA reads TGTGCCAGCAGTTACAGTGGTATCCCTGAGACCCAGTACTTC.

The chain recombines TRBV19 with TRBJ2-2; TRBD1 matches at 10 bases. CDR1 and CDR2 from the germline V gene are LNHDA and SQIVND (reference sequence). After removal of 8 bases from V and 4 bases from J, the junction contained 1 base not matched to a gene. This CDR3 region has 13 residues. For the CDR3, the DNA is TGTGCCAGTGACAGGGGGCGCACCGGGGAGCTGTTTTTT. Protein product: CASDRGRTGELFF.

This clonotype has at least ten counts. This rearrangement joins TRBV7-8 to TRBJ1-1, with TRBD1 identical over 12 bases. Germline V gives CDR1 SGHVS, CDR2 FQNEAQ. Trimming removed 4 bases from V and 5 bases from J; junction bases left unmatched: 23. The CDR3 contains 21 residues. The chain's CDR3 is CASSSRWRGTGTGGFGTEAFF. The CDR3 nucleotides are TGTGCCAGCAGCTCGAGGTGGAGGGGTACCGGGACAGGGGGCTTCGGTACTGAAGCTTTCTTT.

This clonotype was counted between two and nine times. V is TRBV24-1 and J is TRBJ2-2; 9 nucleotides align to TRBD1. V gave up 3 bases and J gave up 2 bases; unmatched junction bases: 3. Germline V gives CDR1 KGHDR, CDR2 SFDVKD. The CDR3 is made up of 16 amino acids. For the CDR3, the DNA is TGTGCCACCAGTGATCAAACAGGGGGCAACACCGGGGAGCTGTTTTTT. Its translation is CATSDQTGGNTGELFF.